This T cell receptor (beta chain) was documented in a study of regulatory T cells in long-lasting Graves disease (dated by TCRdb to 2020 to 2022). Background for the entire study: Newly diagnosed Graves' disease patients had taken antithyroid drugs for less than 3 months. Persistent Graves' disease patients were compared with newly diagnosed Graves' disease patients by peripheral blood TCR sequencing and RNA sequencing. The study was conducted in China and was registered as a clinical trial. TCR sequencing covered around 13 persistent and around 20 newly diagnosed Graves' disease patients, around 33 samples in total.

This specimen's time point label, interpreted: newly diagnosed GD, antithyroid drugs for less than 3 months. For both TCR sequencing and RNA sequencing, RNA was extracted from PBMCs in TRIzol. The diagnosis of Graves' disease followed American Thyroid Association guidelines. Patients were recruited from an endocrinology department in Xi'an, China. Each patient gave approximately 9 milliliters of peripheral blood, collected in an EDTA anticoagulant tube. Ficoll Paque Plus density gradient separation was used to isolate PBMCs, and no further T cell sorting was done. RNA quality was checked with an Agilent 2100 Bioanalyzer and agarose gel, and concentration with a NanoDrop 2000. Beyond this particular receptor, the publication reports: The small sample size was acknowledged by the authors as a limitation that may reduce accuracy. Only peripheral blood was studied, because thyroid tissue, the primary lesion, was inaccessible. Compared with newly diagnosed patients, persistent Graves' disease patients had lower TCR Shannon entropy and fewer highly expanded clones, which suggests clonal expansion. Sequencing and analysis were limited to the TCR beta chain. Persistent patients shared more public clonotypes among themselves (under 3,000) than newly diagnosed patients did (approximately 970).

This clonotype was counted at least ten times. Its cognate antigen has yet to be identified. No much larger clonotype is one base removed from it; base qualities were not supplied. The method behind the library was multiplex PCR. TCRdb shows the sequencer as Illumina HiSeq 4000. TCR beta libraries were built with iRepertoire HTBI primers and Arm-PCR amplification of CDR3 regions. PCR products were gel purified before sequencing. In the paper's pipeline: Gene usage analysis of CDR3 amino acid clonotypes relied on the 60 to 65 TRBV and 14 TRBJ segments identified across samples. Filtered high-quality paired reads were merged into contigs using COPE and FqMerger. BLAST was used to align contigs to the IMGT TRBV, TRBD and TRBJ reference genes, and CDR3 was defined following IMGT. Any clonotype with a frequency above 0.1% was counted as a highly expanded clone. Shannon entropy served as the measure of repertoire diversity, while the Gini coefficient captured V-J evenness. A clonotype was considered public if more than one individual shared it. TCRdb applied fastp at Q25 and MiXCR to the public reads, then kept only in-frame beta chains. Each entry is one CDR3 protein sequence, shown with its most common DNA and genes. These V and J calls are TCRdb output, not the study's own analysis. A total of around 500,000 distinct CDR3 sequences appear in this sample, less than 15% of them only once. The top ten clones comprise more than 8.5% of the sample.

Another study also made use of these data, one on T cells in Graves' hyperthyroidism and ophthalmopathy. As noted in the second study: A patient counted as having stable Graves' hyperthyroidism if no progression to ophthalmopathy occurred over 18 months of follow-up. Hyperthyroidism patients were aged 18 to 65 years and newly diagnosed, with disease duration of less than 2 months. Any patient with an uncontrolled infection, another autoimmune disease, pregnancy or lactation was excluded. Diagnoses relied on clinical symptoms, serum thyroxine and TRAb, thyroid ultrasound and orbital computed tomography. A first-round RT-PCR of the TCR CDR3 used the HTBI primer set with the Qiagen OneStep RT-PCR kit. Most expanded thyroid clonotypes (frequency above 0.001) were also detected in blood, a finding suggesting that blood repertoires may reflect thyroid immune responses. Ophthalmopathy was separated from stable hyperthyroidism by a 13 V-J signature model, with about 88% sensitivity and about 81% specificity obtained in cross-validation and 80%/75% obtained in testing. In validation, the model predicted progression to ophthalmopathy with over 65% sensitivity and around 72% specificity, a median of around 6.6 months before onset. To identify distinguishing TCR V-J signatures, a discovery cohort of 95 to 100 patients was used, comprising 43 with Graves' ophthalmopathy and roughly 60 with stable Graves' hyperthyroidism. An independent validation cohort of around 20 hyperthyroidism patients and 17 patients who later progressed to ophthalmopathy tested prospective prediction of ophthalmopathy. The 75 to 100 discovery patients were divided at random into training and test sets in a 7:3 ratio. The study also compared thyroid tissue and blood T-cell repertoires from about six Graves' hyperthyroidism patients. After sampling, hyperthyroidism patients received methimazole starting at 30 mg daily, and ophthalmopathy patients received high-dose intravenous methylprednisolone. The libraries were constructed in a second round of multiplex PCR and then size-selected and purified. Libraries were sequenced paired-end with 100 bp reads on an Illumina HiSeq2000. SOAPnuke was used to process the raw data, removing reads that contained adapters or uncalled bases, had a mean Phred below 15, or lacked an exact match to the constant primer or identifier. COPE v1.2.5 was used to merge the high-quality paired reads, and each unique nucleotide sequence was defined as a clonotype. MiTCR v1.1 was used to align the clonotypes against IMGT TRBV, TRBD and TRBJ reference segments. Analysis was restricted to V-J combinations with a frequency above 0.0001, which covered roughly 99% of repertoires. The TCS score was defined as F50 (clonal expansion) divided by E x V (chaos), with BLOSUM62-based TCRdist calculated between CDR3 peptides within each V-J. Welch's t-statistics and random forest reduced 450 to 600 V-J features to roughly 13, which were used in a naive Bayes classifier (R e1071). No statistical method was used to set the sample size in advance, and investigators knew the group allocation. TCR Vbeta CDR3 sequencing of 120 to 150 peripheral blood samples (43 ophthalmopathy, approximately 80 hyperthyroidism and approximately 17 progressor patients) is reported in the paper.

The TCR originated in a young man with Graves disease. Donor details come from another sample of the same person, matched by shared clones. Sequences were derived from peripheral blood mononuclear cells (PBMCs), sampled at new diagnosis, from a patient treated with antithyroid drugs.

The nucleotides read TGTGCCAGCAGCTTCTTTGACAATGAGCAGTTCTTC. Its protein product is CASSFFDNEQFF. The receptor chain draws on TRBV7-9 and TRBJ2-1, with the D gene not confidently named. As encoded in the germline V gene (reference sequence), CDR1 is SEHNR while CDR2 is FQNEAQ. V loses 3 bases, J loses 5 bases, and the germline ends lie 5 bases apart. There are 12 amino acids in the CDR3, from cysteine to phenylalanine inclusive. The DNA shown is the 36-base CDR3, in frame from base 1.